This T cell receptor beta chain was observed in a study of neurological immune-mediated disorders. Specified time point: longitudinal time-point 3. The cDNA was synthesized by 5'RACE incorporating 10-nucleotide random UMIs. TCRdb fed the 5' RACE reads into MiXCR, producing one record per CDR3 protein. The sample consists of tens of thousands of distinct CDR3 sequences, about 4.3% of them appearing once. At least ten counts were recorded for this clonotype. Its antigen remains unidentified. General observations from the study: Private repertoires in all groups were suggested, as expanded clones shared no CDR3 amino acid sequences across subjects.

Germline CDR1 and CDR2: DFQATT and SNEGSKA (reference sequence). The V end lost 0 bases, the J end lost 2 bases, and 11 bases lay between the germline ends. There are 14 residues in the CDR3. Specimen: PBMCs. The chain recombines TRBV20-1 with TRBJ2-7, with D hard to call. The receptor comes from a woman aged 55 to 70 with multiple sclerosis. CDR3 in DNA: TGCAGTGCTAGAGATTTGGTTGGGGCCTACGAGCAGTACTTC. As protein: CSARDLVGAYEQYF.